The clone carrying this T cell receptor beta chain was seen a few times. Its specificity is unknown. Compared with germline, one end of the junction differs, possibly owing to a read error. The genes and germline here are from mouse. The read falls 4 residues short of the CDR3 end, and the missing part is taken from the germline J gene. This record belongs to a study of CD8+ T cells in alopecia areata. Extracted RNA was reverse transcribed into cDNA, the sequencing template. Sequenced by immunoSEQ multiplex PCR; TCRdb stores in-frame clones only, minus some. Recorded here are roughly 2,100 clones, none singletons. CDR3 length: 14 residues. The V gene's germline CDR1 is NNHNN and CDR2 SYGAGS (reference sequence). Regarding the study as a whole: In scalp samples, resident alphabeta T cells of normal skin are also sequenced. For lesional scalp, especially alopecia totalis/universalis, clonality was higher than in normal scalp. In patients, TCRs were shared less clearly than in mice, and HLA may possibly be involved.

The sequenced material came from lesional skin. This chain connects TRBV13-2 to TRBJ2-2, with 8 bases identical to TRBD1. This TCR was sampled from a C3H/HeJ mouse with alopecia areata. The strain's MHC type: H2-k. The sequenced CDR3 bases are TGTGCCAGCAGTGATTCACAGGGGGCCGGG. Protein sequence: CASSDSQGAG. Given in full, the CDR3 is CASSDSQGAGQLYF.